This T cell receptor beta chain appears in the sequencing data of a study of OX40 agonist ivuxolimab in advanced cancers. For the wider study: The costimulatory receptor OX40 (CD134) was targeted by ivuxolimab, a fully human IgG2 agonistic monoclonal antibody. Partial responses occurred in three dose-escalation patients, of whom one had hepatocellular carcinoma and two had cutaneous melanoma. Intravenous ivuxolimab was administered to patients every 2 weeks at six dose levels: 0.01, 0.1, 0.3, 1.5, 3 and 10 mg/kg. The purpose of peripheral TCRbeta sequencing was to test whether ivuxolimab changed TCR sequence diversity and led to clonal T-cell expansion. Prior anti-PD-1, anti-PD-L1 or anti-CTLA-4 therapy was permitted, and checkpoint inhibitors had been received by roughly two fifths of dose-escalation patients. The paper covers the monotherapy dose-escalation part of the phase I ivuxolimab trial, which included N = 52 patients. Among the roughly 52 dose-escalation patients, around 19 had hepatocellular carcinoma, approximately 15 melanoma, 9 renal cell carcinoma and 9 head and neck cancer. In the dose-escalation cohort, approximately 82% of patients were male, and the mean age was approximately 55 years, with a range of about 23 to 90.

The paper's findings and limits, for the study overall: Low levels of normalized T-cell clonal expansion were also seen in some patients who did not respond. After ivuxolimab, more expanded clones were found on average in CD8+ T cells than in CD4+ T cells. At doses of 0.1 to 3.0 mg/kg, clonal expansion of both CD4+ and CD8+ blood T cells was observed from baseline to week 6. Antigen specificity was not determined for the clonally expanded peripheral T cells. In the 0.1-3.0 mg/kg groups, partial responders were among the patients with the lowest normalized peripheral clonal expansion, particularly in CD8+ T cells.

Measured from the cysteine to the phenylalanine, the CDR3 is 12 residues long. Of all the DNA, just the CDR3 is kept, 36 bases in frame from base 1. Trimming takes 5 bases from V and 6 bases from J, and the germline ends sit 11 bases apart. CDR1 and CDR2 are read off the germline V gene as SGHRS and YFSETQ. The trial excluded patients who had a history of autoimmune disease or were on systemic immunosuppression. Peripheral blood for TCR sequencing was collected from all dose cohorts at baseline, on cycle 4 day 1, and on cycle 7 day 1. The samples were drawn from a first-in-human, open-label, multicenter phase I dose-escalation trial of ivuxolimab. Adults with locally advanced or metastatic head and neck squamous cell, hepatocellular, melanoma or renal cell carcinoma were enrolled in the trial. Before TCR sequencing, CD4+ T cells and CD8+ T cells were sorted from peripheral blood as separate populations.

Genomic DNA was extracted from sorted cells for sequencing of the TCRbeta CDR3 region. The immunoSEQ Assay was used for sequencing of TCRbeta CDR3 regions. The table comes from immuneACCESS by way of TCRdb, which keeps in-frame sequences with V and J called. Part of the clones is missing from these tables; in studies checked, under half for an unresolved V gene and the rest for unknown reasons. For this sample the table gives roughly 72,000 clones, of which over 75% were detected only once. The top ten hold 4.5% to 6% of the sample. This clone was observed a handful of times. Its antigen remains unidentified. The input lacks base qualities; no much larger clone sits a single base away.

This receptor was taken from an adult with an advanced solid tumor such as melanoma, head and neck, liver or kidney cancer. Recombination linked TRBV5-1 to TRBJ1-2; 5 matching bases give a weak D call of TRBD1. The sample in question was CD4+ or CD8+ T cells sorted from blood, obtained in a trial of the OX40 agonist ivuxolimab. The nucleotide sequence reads TGCGCCAGCAGGGGAGGAGGGGATGGCTACACCTTC. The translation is CASRGGGDGYTF.